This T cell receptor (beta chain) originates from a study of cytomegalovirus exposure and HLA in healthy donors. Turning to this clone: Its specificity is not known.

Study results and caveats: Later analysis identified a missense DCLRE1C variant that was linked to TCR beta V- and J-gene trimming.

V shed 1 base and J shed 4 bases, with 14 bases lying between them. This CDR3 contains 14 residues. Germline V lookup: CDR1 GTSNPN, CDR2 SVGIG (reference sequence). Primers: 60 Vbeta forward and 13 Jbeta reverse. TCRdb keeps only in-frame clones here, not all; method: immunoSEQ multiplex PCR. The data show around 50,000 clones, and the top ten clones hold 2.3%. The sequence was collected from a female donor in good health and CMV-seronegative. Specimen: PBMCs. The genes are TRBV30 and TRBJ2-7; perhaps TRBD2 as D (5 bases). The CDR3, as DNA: TGTGCCTGGAGTGATACAGCGGAGCCTTACGAGCAGTACTTC. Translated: CAWSDTAEPYEQYF.